This TCR beta chain emerged from a study of blood T cells in healthy people across ages. Study overall: T cells yielded about one barcoded beta molecule per two cells through template switching.

Germline-derived CDR1 and CDR2 are DFQATT and SNEGSKA (reference sequence). Germline trimming cut 6 bases from V and 5 bases from J; bases unmatched to any gene: 8. The CDR3 has 14 amino acids. A second PCR of roughly 7 to 11 cycles used a sample-barcoded 5' primer and a J-beta primer mix. TCRdb reanalysed the 5' RACE reads using MiXCR and keeps one entry per CDR3 protein. The sample has 1.5 million to 1.9 million distinct CDR3 sequences, 35% to 45% seen once. The chain has TRBV20-1 and TRBJ1-4; 8 nucleotides agree with TRBD1. The TCR comes from a woman aged 18-29 years in good health. The sequencing input was blood. The CDR3 region has the DNA TGCAGTGCGGAAGACAGGGGAGGAAATGAAAAACTGTTTTTT. Translation: CSAEDRGGNEKLFF.